What follows is one T cell receptor beta chain and its context. Its antigen is not identified. This record belongs to a study of T cells expressing NK-cell markers. In the study overall: The sequencing cohort of eight donors included seven HCMV-seropositive individuals and one seronegative individual. Study conclusions and caveats: Also leading the CD3+CD56-NKG2C+ fraction in a handful of donors were these clonotypes.

Synthesis of TCR beta cDNA relied on 5'RACE template switching carrying UMIs. TCRdb reprocessed the 5' RACE reads and stores each CDR3 protein as one record, lacking DNA. This repertoire includes more than 120,000 distinct CDR3 sequences. The germline V gene encodes CDR1 SGHDT and CDR2 YYEEEE. The CDR3 extends over 14 amino acids. Sequencing input: blood T cells: a sorted CD56 or NKG2C T cell subset, CD4+ or CD8+ T cells, or bulk PBMC T cells (not recorded which). V gene TRBV5-6 combines with J gene TRBJ2-7; no DNA is available, so the TRBD1 call from TCRdb remains unchecked. The sequence was obtained from a young man in good health. The CDR3 here is CASRFGTGNYEQYF.